This T cell receptor beta chain derives from a study of T cell changes during pregnancy in multiple sclerosis. Measured with immunoSEQ multiplex PCR; TCRdb has only the in-frame clones, and not every one. The table shows 90,000 to 120,000 clones, with approximately 92% occurring only once. CDR1 and CDR2 (germline): SNHLY, FYNNEI. J lost 8 bases, V lost 6 bases, and 4 bases had no gene match. The CDR3 extends over 14 amino acids. The V call is TRBV2, the J call TRBJ2-1; 13 bases are shared with TRBD2. The source of this sequence is a female donor with multiple sclerosis, enrolled in a pregnancy study. This specimen consisted of peripheral blood, obtained in the second trimester of pregnancy. This CDR3 is CASSVGLAGDEQFF. The DNA of the CDR3 is TGTGCCAGCAGCGTTGGACTAGCGGGAGATGAGCAGTTCTTC.